Sequencing of this T cell receptor (beta chain) was carried out in a study of blood T cell repertoires in COVID-19. Overall study context: COVID-19 samples from acute and convalescent phases originated in the United States, Italy and Spain. From T cells, B-cell-depleted T cells, or PBMCs came the material, which was cDNA or gDNA.

This clone has a handful of counts. As processed by the authors: Amplification from reference gene primers served as the basis for estimated nucleated cell counts. Profiling relied on immunoSEQ multiplex PCR, and the TCRdb table lists in-frame clones only, not all of them. From that table come the V and J calls and clone size; the DNA was used to work out D and trimming. The sample has about 280,000 clones, 80% to 85% seen once; the top ten hold less than 5.5%. Trimming cost V 2 bases and J 8 bases, with 15 bases left between them. The germline gives CDR1 SQVTM, CDR2 ANQGSEA. CDR3 size: 13 residues. Sequencing used PBMCs or T cells enriched from blood (not recorded which). The rearrangement joins TRBV29-1 to TRBJ1-1; a weak D match, TRBD1 (5 bases). The clonotype was recovered from a man aged 40-50 years who had been exposed to COVID-19. The CDR3: CSVESFQGLEAFF. The CDR3 nucleotides read TGCAGCGTTGAAAGTTTCCAGGGACTCGAAGCTTTCTTT.